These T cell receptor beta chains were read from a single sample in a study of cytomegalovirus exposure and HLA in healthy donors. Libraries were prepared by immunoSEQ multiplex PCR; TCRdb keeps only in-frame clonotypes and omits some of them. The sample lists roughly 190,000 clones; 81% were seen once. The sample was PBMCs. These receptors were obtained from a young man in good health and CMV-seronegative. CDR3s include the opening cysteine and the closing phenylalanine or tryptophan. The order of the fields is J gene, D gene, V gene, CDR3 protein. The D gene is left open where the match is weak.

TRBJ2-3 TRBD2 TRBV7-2 CASSLGLAGGNTQYF
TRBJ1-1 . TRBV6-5 CASSYGAGMNTEAFF
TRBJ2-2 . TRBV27 CASIQRGLANTGELFF
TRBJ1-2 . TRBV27 CASRFTGGSGYTF
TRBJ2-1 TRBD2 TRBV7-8 CASSSGLAGGQRNEQFF
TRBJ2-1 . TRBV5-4 CASSLKQGLYNEQFF
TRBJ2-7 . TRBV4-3 CASSQGRNSRPTYF
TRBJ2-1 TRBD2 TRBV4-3 CASSQDRGLAGPYNEQFF
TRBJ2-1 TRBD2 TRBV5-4 CASSFRAGAYNEQFF
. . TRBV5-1 CASSLEPGTAYEQYF
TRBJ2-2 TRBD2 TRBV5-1 CASSLAGLAGMQTGELFF
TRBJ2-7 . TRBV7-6 CASSPQGVNEQYF
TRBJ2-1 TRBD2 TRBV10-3 CAISHGLAGDYEQFF
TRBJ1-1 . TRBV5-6 CASSLGVNTEAFF
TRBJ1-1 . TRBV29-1 CSVVLTEAFF
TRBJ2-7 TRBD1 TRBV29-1 CSVEEFGGRGLYEQYF
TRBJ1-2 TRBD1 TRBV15 CATSRTGTGLGYTF
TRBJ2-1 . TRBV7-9 CASSLGVPLGLNEQFF
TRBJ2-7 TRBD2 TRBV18 CASSASGRDNEQYF
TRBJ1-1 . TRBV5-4 CASSDKSRGNTEAFF
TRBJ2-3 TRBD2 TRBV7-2 CASSLGLAGGLGDTQYF
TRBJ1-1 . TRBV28 CATSLGSGAVAFF
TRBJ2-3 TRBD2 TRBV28 CASSFRIGTSGRGDTQYF
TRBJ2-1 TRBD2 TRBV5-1 CASSLGLAGAVFNEQFF
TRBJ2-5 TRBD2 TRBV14 CASSPLAGEQETQYF
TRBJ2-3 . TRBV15 CATSRVLFGTDTQYF
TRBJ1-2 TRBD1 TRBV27 CASSTGGQGAGGYTF
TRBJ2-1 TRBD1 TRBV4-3 CASSPQGVSYNEQFF
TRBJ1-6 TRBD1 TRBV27 CASSLRTGPSPLHF
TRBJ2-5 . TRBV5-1 CASSLGSGKETQYF
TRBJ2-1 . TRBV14 CASSPFRGNEQFF
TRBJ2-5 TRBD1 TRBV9 CASSSGQAEETQYF
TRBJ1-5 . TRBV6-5 CASSYSKRGGEPQHF
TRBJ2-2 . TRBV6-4 CASSESGMTGELFF
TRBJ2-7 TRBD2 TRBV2 CASQPSEGRGAYEQYF
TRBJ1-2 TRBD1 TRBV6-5 CASRKTGGYGYTF
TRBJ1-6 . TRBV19 CASSARGKDQSSYNSPLHF
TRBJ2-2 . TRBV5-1 CASSLRQAPRGTGELFF
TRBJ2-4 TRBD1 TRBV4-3 CASSQGRTGGLNIQYF
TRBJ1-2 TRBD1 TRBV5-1 CASSPAGTASGYTF
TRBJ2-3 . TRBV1 CTSSQEEGTSGGGTDTQYF
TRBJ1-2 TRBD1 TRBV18 CASSPYGQDGYTF
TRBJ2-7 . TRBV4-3 CASSQGGFAYEQYF
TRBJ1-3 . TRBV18 CASSPSALSSGNTIYF
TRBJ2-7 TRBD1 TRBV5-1 CASSLSRDRVPYEQYF
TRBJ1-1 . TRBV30 CAWTPEVYTEAFF
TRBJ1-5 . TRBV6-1 CASRGMDNSNQPQHF
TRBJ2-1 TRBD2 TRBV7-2 CASSSQRGGGNEQFF
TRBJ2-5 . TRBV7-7 CASSLASGAQETQYF
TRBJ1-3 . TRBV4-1 CASSQGGGISGNTIYF
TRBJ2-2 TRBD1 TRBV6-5 CASSPTGINTGELFF
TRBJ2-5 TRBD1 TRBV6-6 CASSHVWTGDQETQYF
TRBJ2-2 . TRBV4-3 CASSQVFRTDDTGELFF
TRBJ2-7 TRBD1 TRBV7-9 CASSLKSAQGAIVHEQYF
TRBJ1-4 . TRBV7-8 CASSLQAGLEEKLFF
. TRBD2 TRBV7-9 CASSLGSGTSYEQYF
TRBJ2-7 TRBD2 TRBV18 CASSWGGAYEQYF
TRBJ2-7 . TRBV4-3 CASSQSQGKVQYF
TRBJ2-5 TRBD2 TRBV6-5 CASSPIGGGKTQYF